One and the same sample provided the 8 T cell receptor beta chains below, sequenced in a study of blood T cell repertoires in COVID-19. TCRdb's copy holds only in-frame clones and misses some; the assay was immunoSEQ multiplex PCR. The table lists fewer than 350,000 clones, 80% to 85% of them singletons, with around 2.9% in the top ten. Sequencing was performed on peripheral blood. All receptors come from a woman aged 60 to 75 with active or convalescent COVID-19.

The V gene is TRBV6-2 or TRBV6-3, the J gene TRBJ2-3; 12 positions match TRBD2. The CDR3 length is 18 residues. V shed 4 bases, J shed 3 bases, and the junction held 11 bases outside the gene matches. Germline V gene sequence: CDR1 MNHEY, CDR2 SVGEGT. The CDR3 bases are TGTGCCAGCAGTTCAATAGGGACTAGCGGGTTAAGGACAGATACGCAGTATTTT. Amino acids: CASSSIGTSGLRTDTQYF.

This clone is a singleton in its sample. This sequence joins TRBV5-6 and TRBJ1-1, with D uncertain. Trimming removed 4 bases from V and 6 bases from J, with 10 bases in between. CDR3 length: 12 amino acids. Germline CDR1 and CDR2: SGHDT and YYEEEE. The CDR3: CASSLVDSEAFF. Written as DNA, the CDR3 is TGTGCCAGCAGCCTAGTGGATTCTGAAGCTTTCTTT.

This chain links TRBV4-3 with TRBJ1-1; tentative D call: TRBD1 (6 bases). The CDR3 is made up of 13 amino acids. Trimming shortened V by 4 bases and J by 5 bases, and 11 bases separated the two germline ends. The germline V gene has CDR1 LGHNA and CDR2 YSLEER. The CDR3 DNA reads as TGCGCCAGCAGCCTTGGGGGGGCTACTGAAGCTTTCTTT. It yields the protein CASSLGGATEAFF.

This chain joins TRBV4-1 and TRBJ2-3; D is possibly TRBD2 (6 bases). The CDR3 totals 15 residues. Germline V lookup: CDR1 MGHRA, CDR2 YSYEKL. The V and J ends lost 5 bases and 0 bases respectively, with 12 bases between them. The CDR3 DNA reads as TGCGCCAGCAGCGTGGGACTCCGTAGCACAGATACGCAGTATTTT. It specifies CASSVGLRSTDTQYF.

As for this clone: At one end, the junction sequence differs from germline, possibly due to a read error. This chain's CDR3 is CASSLASGVNTGELFF. The CDR3 DNA follows: TGTGCTAGCAGCTTAGCCTCAGGGGTGAACACCGGGGAGCTGTTTTTT. This rearrangement joins TRBV7-7 to TRBJ2-2, with TRBD1 as a possible D gene (6 bases). The CDR3 runs to 16 residues. Per germline, CDR1 SSHAT and CDR2 FNYEAQ (reference sequence).

This clone came up once. The J gene is TRBJ2-2, the V gene TRBV12-2; the table assigns TRBD2, which was not confirmed against the DNA. TRBV12-2 is a pseudogene segment. CDR3 length: 19 amino acids. The CDR3 sequence is CASRLPTSGKNANTGELFF. The CDR3 region has the DNA TGTGCAAGTCGCTTGCCGACTAGCGGGAAAAACGCGAACACCGGGGAGCTGTTTTTT.

This clone has only one observation. The chain has TRBV5-1 and TRBJ2-3; TRBD2 aligns across 9 bases. The CDR3 is 15 amino acids. Germline CDR1 is SGHRS and CDR2 is YFSETQ. V lost 0 bases and J lost 4; bases outside the gene matches: 3. The CDR3 DNA sequence: TGCGCCAGCAGCTTGGTAGTAGCGGGGGCAGATACGCAGTATTTT. Its protein product is CASSLVVAGADTQYF.

The chain joins TRBV27 to TRBJ2-1, with D possibly matching TRBD1 (7 bases). Trimming left V 5 bases short and J 0 bases short, with 11 bases between. The CDR3 contains 15 residues. In germline, CDR1 is MNHEY, CDR2 SMNVEV (reference sequence). The CDR3 loop reads CASSARGVSYNEQFF. CDR3 in DNA: TGTGCCAGCAGTGCCAGGGGGGTCTCCTACAATGAGCAGTTCTTC.